The TCR beta chain under discussion was sequenced for a study of blood T cell repertoires in COVID-19. This clone was counted once. CDR1 is SGHTA, CDR2 FQGNSA, per germline. Trimming shortened V by 5 bases and J by 3 bases, and 20 bases separated the two germline ends. The CDR3 extends over 17 amino acids. Authors' analysis steps: Amplified reference gene primers provided the basis for estimating nucleated cell counts. The data were produced by immunoSEQ multiplex PCR, yet TCRdb's version contains in-frame clones alone and is incomplete. V, J and clone size derive from that table, while D and trimming were established from the DNA sequence. The repertoire consists of 25,000 to 35,000 clones, with approximately 84% occurring once and the leading ten covering 40% to 50%.

The specimen was peripheral blood. The gene calls are TRBV7-2 and TRBJ1-5; weak D call: TRBD1 (5 bases). This receptor was identified in a woman aged 80 or over with acute or convalescent COVID-19. As DNA, the CDR3 is TGTGCCAGCAGCCCACGACAAGGCAGGGCTTACAATCAGCCCCAGCATTTT. This gives the protein CASSPRQGRAYNQPQHF.